This T cell receptor beta chain was sequenced in a study of Tregs in tolerant kidney transplant recipients. General study results and limits: Validation in larger populations is needed because few patients were studied.

Germline assignment: CDR1 SGHTA and CDR2 FQGTGA. V was pared by 6 bases and J by 2 bases, with 4 bases of the junction left unmatched. The CDR3 extends over 13 amino acids. Repertoires were generated with immunoSEQ multiplex PCR, while TCRdb's copy carries only in-frame clones and drops some. The table shows just over 30,000 clones, with approximately 83% occurring only once. As for this clone: Its antigen is not known.

The sample was Tregs from blood cultured with allogeneic cells. The source of this sequence is a human donor in good health. This chain uses TRBV7-3 with TRBJ2-7, with 7 bases lining up with TRBD2. CDR3 region: CASRPAGTYEQYF. The DNA of the CDR3 is TGTGCCAGCAGGCCAGCGGGAACCTACGAGCAGTACTTC. The full variable domain, its missing parts supplied by reference TRBV7-3 and TRBJ2-7, is GAGVSQTPSNKVTEKGKYVELRCDPISGHTALYWYRQSLGQGPEFLIYFQGTGAADDSGLPNDRFFAVRPEGSVSTLKIQRTERGDSAVYLCASRPAGTYEQYFGPGTRLTVT.